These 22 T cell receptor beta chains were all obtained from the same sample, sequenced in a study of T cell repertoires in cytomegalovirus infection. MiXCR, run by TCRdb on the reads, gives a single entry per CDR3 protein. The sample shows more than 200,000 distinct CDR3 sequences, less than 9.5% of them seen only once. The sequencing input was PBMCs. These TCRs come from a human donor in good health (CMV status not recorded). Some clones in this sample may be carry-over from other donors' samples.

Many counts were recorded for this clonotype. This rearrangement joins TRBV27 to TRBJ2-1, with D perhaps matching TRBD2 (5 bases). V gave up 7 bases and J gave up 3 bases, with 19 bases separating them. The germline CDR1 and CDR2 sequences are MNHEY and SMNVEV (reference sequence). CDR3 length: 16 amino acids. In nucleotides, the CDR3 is TGTGCCAGCACCTCGCCCGGACTTCCTAACTACAATGAGCAGTTCTTC. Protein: CASTSPGLPNYNEQFF.

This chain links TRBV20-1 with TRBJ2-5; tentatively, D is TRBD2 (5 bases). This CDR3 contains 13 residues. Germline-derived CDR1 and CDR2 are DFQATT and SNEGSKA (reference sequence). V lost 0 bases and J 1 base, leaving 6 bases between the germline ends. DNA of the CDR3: TGCAGTGCTAGAGACGGGGTCCAAGAGACCCAGTACTTC. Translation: CSARDGVQETQYF.

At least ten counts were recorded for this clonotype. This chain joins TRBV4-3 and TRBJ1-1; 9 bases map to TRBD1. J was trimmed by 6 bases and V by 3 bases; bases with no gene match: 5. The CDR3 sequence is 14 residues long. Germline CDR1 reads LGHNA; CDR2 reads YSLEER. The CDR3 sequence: CASSQGDRVAEAFF. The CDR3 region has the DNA TGCGCCAGCAGCCAGGGGGACAGGGTCGCTGAAGCTTTCTTT.

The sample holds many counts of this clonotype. In DNA form, the CDR3 reads TGTGCCAGCAGTTACGGTTACTCAGGCACCGGGGAGCTGTTTTTT. Its protein product is CASSYGYSGTGELFF. This sequence joins TRBV6-2 or TRBV6-3 and TRBJ2-2; D gene ambiguous. The CDR3 covers 15 residues. V lost 2 bases and J 4 bases, leaving 11 bases between the germline ends. Germline CDR1 is MNHEY and CDR2 is SVGEGT.

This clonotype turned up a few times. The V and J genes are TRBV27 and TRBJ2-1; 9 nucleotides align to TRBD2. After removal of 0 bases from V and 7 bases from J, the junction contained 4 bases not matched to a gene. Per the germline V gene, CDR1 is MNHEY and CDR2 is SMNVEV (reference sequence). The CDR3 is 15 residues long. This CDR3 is CASSLSSAGGNEQFF. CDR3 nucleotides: TGTGCCAGCAGTTTATCTTCAGCGGGAGGTAATGAGCAGTTCTTC.

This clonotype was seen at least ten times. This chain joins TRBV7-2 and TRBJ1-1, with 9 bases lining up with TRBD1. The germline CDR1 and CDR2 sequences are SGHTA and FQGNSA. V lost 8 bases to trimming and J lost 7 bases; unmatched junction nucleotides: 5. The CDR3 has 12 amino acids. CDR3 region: CASGHRGREAFF. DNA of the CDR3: TGTGCCAGCGGACACAGGGGGCGTGAAGCTTTCTTT.

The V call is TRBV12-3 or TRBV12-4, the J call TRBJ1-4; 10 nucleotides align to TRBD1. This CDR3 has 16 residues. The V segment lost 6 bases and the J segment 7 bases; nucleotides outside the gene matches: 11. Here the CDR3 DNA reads TGTGCCAGCAGCTCCTCCGGACAGGGGGGGGGTGAAAAACTGTTTTTT. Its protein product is CASSSSGQGGGEKLFF.

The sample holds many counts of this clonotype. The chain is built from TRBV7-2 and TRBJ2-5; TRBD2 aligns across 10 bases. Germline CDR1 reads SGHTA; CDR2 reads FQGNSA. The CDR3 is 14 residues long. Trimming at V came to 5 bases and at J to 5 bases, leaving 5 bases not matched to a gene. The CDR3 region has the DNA TGTGCCAGCAGCCAAAGCGGGGGGGGGGAGACCCAGTACTTC. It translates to CASSQSGGGETQYF.

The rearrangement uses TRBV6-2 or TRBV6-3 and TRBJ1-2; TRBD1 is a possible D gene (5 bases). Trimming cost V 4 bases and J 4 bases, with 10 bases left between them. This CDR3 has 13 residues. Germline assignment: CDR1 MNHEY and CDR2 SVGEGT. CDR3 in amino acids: CASSSGRIYGYTF. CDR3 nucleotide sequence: TGTGCCAGCAGTTCGGGACGGATCTATGGCTACACCTTC.

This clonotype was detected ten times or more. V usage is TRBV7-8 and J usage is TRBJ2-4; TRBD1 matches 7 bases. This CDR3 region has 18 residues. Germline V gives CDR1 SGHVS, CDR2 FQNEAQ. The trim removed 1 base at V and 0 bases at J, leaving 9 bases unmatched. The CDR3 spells CASSLVGTDPLAKNIQYF. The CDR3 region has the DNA TGTGCCAGCAGCTTAGTCGGGACAGACCCACTAGCCAAAAACATTCAGTACTTC.

CDR3 residues: CSARDRGSNQPQHF. In nucleotides, the CDR3 is TGCAGTGCTAGAGATAGAGGGAGCAATCAGCCCCAGCATTTT. The chain couples TRBV20-1 to TRBJ1-5; unclear D gene. Germline CDR1 is DFQATT and CDR2 is SNEGSKA (reference sequence). The CDR3 is made up of 14 amino acids. Trimming shortened V by 0 bases and J by 1 base, and 7 bases separated the two germline ends.

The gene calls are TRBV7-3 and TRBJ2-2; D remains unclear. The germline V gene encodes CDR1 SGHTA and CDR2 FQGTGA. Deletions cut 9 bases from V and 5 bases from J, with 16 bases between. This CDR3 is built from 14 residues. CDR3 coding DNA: TGTGCCAGGTCCCAGTCGGGTGGAACCGGGGAGCTGTTTTTT. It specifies CARSQSGGTGELFF. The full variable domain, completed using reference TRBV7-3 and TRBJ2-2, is GAGVSQTPSNKVTEKGKYVELRCDPISGHTALYWYRQSLGQGPEFLIYFQGTGAADDSGLPNDRFFAVRPEGSVSTLKIQRTERGDSAVYLCARSQSGGTGELFFGEGSRLTVL.

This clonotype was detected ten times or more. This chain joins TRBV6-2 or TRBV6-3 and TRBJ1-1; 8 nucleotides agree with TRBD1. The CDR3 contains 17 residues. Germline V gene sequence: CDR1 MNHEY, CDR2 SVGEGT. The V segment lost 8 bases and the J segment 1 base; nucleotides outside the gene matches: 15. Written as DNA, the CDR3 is TGTGCCAGCTCCCGGTCCGTGACAGGGGCCCAGAACACTGAAGCTTTCTTT. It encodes CASSRSVTGAQNTEAFF.

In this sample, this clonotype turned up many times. DNA for the CDR3: TGTGCCAGCAGCGTTAGAGTAGGCACAGATACGCAGTATTTT. Translating it yields CASSVRVGTDTQYF. This rearrangement joins TRBV7-2 to TRBJ2-3; no firm D call. Germline-derived CDR1 and CDR2 are SGHTA and FQGNSA. V was cut by 5 bases and J by 1 base, with 10 bases left in between. The CDR3 is 14 amino acids.

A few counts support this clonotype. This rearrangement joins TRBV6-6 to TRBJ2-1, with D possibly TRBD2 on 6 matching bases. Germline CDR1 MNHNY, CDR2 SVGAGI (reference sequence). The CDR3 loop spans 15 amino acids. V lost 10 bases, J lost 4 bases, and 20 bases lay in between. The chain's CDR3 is CATRTGTLNYNEQFF. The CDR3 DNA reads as TGTGCCACCAGGACCGGGACTCTAAATTACAATGAGCAGTTCTTC.

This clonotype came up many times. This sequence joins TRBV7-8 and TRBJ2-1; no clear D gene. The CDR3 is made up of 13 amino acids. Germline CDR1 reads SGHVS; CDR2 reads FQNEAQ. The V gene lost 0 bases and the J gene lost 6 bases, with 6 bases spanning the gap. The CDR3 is CASSLAHFNEQFF. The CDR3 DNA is TGTGCCAGCAGCTTAGCGCACTTCAATGAGCAGTTCTTC.

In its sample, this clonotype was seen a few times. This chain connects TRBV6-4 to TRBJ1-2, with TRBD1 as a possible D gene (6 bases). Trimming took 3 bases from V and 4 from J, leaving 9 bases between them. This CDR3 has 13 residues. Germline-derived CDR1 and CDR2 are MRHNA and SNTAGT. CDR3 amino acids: CASSEQGGYGYTF. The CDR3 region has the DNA TGTGCCAGCAGTGAACAAGGGGGCTATGGCTACACCTTC.

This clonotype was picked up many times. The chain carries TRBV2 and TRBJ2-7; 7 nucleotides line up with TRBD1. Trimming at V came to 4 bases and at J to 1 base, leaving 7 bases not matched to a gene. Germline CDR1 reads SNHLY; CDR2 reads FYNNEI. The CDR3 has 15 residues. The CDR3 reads CASSGLNRGSYEQYF. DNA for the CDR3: TGTGCCAGCAGTGGATTGAACAGGGGATCCTACGAGCAGTACTTC. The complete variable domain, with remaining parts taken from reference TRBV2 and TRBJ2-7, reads EPEVTQTPSHQVTQMGQEVILRCVPISNHLYFYWYRQILGQKVEFLVSFYNNEISEKSEIFDDQFSVERPDGSNFTLKIRSTKLEDSAMYFCASSGLNRGSYEQYFGPGTRLTVT.

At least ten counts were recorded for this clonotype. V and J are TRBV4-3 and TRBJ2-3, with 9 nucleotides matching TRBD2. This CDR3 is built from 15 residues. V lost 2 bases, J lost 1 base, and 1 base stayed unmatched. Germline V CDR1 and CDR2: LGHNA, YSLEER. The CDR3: CASSQIAGGTDTQYF. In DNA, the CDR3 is TGCGCCAGCAGCCAAATAGCGGGAGGCACAGATACGCAGTATTTT.

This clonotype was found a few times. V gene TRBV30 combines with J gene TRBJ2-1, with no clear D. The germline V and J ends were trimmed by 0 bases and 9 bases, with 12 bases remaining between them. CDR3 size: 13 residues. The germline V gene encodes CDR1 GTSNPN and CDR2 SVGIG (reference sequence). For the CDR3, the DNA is TGTGCCTGGAGTGTACCTAGAGGTAGTGAGCAGTTCTTC. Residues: CAWSVPRGSEQFF.

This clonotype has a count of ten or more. The CDR3 is CATRGGRQPQHF. CDR3 DNA: TGTGCCACCCGGGGGGGGCGTCAGCCCCAGCATTTT. The V and J genes are TRBV19 and TRBJ1-5, with D maybe TRBD1 (6 bases). Germline CDR1 is LNHDA and CDR2 is SQIVND (reference sequence). CDR3 length equals 12 residues. The V and J ends lost 10 bases and 6 bases respectively, with 13 bases between them.

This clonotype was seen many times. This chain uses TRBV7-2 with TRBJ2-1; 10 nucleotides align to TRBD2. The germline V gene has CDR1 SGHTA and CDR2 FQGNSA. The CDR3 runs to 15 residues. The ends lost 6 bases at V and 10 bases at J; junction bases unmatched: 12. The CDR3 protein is CASRSGTSVGEEQFF. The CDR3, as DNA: TGTGCCAGCAGATCGGGGACTAGCGTAGGCGAAGAGCAGTTCTTC.